Included here is one T cell receptor beta chain sequence, with context. The antigen remains undetermined. Data came from immunoSEQ multiplex PCR; TCRdb stores just in-frame clones and leaves some out. The sample shows around 120,000 clones, 92% of them seen only once. This sample was taken from a study of T cell responses to AZD1222 COVID-19 vaccine. Whole-study findings and limits: Donors skewed white British and female; clonal diversity was possibly underestimated. Increases in Spike-specific TCR breadth and depth were seen after two AZD1222 doses. Per reports, nearly half of all spike-specific TCRs target regions that are unmutated in variants.

The CDR3 extends over 14 amino acids. The V gene end was trimmed by 4 bases and the J gene end by 7 bases; junction bases not matched to a gene: 8. Germline CDR1 and CDR2: SGHTA and FQGNSA. The source of this sequence is an adult in good health. The chain employs TRBV7-2 and TRBJ1-2, with 8 nucleotides matching TRBD1. The input for sequencing was peripheral blood, taken on day 0 of AZD1222 vaccination. CDR3 protein: CASSSQTGVRGYTF. The CDR3 region has the DNA TGTGCCAGCAGCTCGCAGACAGGGGTTCGTGGCTACACCTTC.